This passage covers 27 T cell receptor beta chains from one sample sequenced in a study of cytomegalovirus exposure and HLA in healthy donors. Profiling relied on immunoSEQ multiplex PCR, and the TCRdb table lists in-frame clones only, not all of them. Among around 150,000 clones, approximately 82% were seen once, and the ten largest hold about 32%. The sequenced material came from PBMCs. These receptors all come from a man aged 25 to 40 in good health and CMV-seropositive.

The chain links TRBV5-8 to TRBJ2-1; D call uncertain. The germline CDR1 and CDR2 sequences are SGHTS and YDEGEE. Trimming left V 0 bases short and J 0 bases short, with 4 bases between. The CDR3 is made up of 14 amino acids. CDR3 protein: CASSLGSSYNEQFF. The CDR3, as DNA: TGTGCCAGCAGCTTGGGGAGCTCCTACAATGAGCAGTTCTTC.

V is TRBV14 and J is TRBJ2-5; D possibly corresponds to TRBD1 (6 bases). CDR1 is SGHDN, CDR2 FVKESK, per germline. The CDR3 spans 16 residues. The V end was cut by 5 bases, the J end by 0 bases, with 16 bases between. The CDR3 DNA reads as TGTGCCAGCAGCTTTACAGTGGGGGCTCACCAAGAGACCCAGTACTTC. This gives the protein CASSFTVGAHQETQYF. Complete variable domain (other parts from reference TRBV14 and TRBJ2-5): EAGVTQFPSHSVIEKGQTVTLRCDPISGHDNLYWYRRVMGKEIKFLLHFVKESKQDESGMPNNRFLAERTGGTYSTLKVQPAELEDSGVYFCASSFTVGAHQETQYFGPGTRLLVL.

The rearrangement uses TRBV7-2 and TRBJ2-3; D remains ambiguous. Trimming stripped 1 base from V and 2 bases from J, with 10 bases between. The CDR3 extends over 15 amino acids. Germline V gene lookup returns CDR1 SGHTA and CDR2 FQGNSA. CDR3 coding DNA: TGTGCCAGCAGCTTAGAACCGGAGTCCACAGATACGCAGTATTTT. It is translated as CASSLEPESTDTQYF.

The genes are TRBV30 and TRBJ2-1; D gene unclear. Trimming took off 0 bases at V and 5 bases at J, with 8 bases between the two ends. Germline CDR1 reads GTSNPN; CDR2 reads SVGIG (reference sequence). There are 13 residues in the CDR3. CDR3 in amino acids: CAWSVRLNNEQFF. CDR3 DNA: TGTGCCTGGAGTGTGCGCTTAAACAATGAGCAGTTCTTC.

The chain uses TRBV29-1 and TRBJ2-3, with D tentatively TRBD2 (5 bases). This CDR3 contains 13 residues. Looked up from germline, CDR1 is SQVTM and CDR2 is ANQGSEA. V lost 5 bases to trimming and J lost 2 bases, with 11 bases between them. The CDR3 spells CSVKSGPTDTQYF. The CDR3, as DNA: TGCAGCGTTAAAAGCGGACCCACAGATACGCAGTATTTT.

This clone was seen once. The gene calls are TRBV7-9 and TRBJ2-3; D is ambiguous. This CDR3 has 14 amino acids. Germline CDR1 is SEHNR and CDR2 is FQNEAQ (reference sequence). V was shortened by 1 base and J by 1 base, with 6 bases between the two germline ends. CDR3 loop: CASSLDSGTDTQYF. CDR3 sequence (DNA): TGTGCCAGCAGCTTAGATTCGGGCACAGATACGCAGTATTTT.

In its sample, this clone was seen once. The V call is TRBV5-1, the J call TRBJ2-6, with 7 bases matching TRBD1. The CDR3 loop spans 15 amino acids. V gave up 2 bases and J gave up 2 bases; unmatched junction bases: 1. Germline assignment: CDR1 SGHRS and CDR2 YFSETQ. The CDR3 DNA reads TGCGCCAGCAGCTTCACAGGGGCTGGGGCCAACGTCCTGACTTTC. Translation: CASSFTGAGANVLTF. Combining the CDR3 with reference TRBV5-1 and TRBJ2-6 gives the whole variable domain KAGVTQTPRYLIKTRGQQVTLSCSPISGHRSVSWYQQTPGQGLQFLFEYFSETQRNKGNFPGRFSGRQFSNSRSEMNVSTLELGDSALYLCASSFTGAGANVLTFGAGSRLTVL.

The V and J genes are TRBV4-3 and TRBJ1-2, with 7 bases fitting TRBD1. Germline V gene sequence: CDR1 LGHNA, CDR2 YSLEER. This CDR3 contains 13 residues. J lost 3 bases, V lost 6 bases, and 4 bases had no gene match. The CDR3 here is CASRKGQHYGYTF. The CDR3, as DNA: TGCGCCAGCAGGAAGGGACAGCACTATGGCTACACCTTC.

The CDR3 loop reads CASSYSRDSGANVLTF. CDR3 in DNA: TGTGCCAGCAGTTATTCAAGAGACTCTGGGGCCAACGTCCTGACTTTC. This sequence joins TRBV6-6 and TRBJ2-6; no clear D. The germline gives CDR1 MNHNY, CDR2 SVGAGI (reference sequence). V lost 3 bases and J lost 0, with 9 bases in between. This CDR3 has 16 amino acids.

The chain combines TRBV25-1 with TRBJ2-5, with 11 bases aligning to TRBD2. The CDR3 contains 15 residues. Germline CDR1 MGHDK, CDR2 SYGVNS. The J segment lost 2 bases and the V segment lost 4 bases, leaving 3 bases of the junction unmatched. The chain's CDR3 is CASSGASGGQETQYF. The CDR3 DNA follows: TGTGCCAGCAGTGGGGCTAGCGGGGGGCAAGAGACCCAGTACTTC.

This clone has just a few counts. The chain links TRBV6-5 to TRBJ1-4; maybe TRBD1 (6 bases). V dropped 0 bases and J dropped 7 bases, with 12 bases sitting between them. CDR3 length equals 15 residues. CDR1 MNHEY and CDR2 SVGAGI come from the germline V gene. CDR3 nucleotides: TGTGCCAGCAGTTACTCAGGGGGGGGTGCTGAAAAACTGTTTTTT. Its translation is CASSYSGGGAEKLFF.

The rearrangement uses TRBV19 and TRBJ1-1; unclear D gene. CDR3 length equals 14 residues. V dropped 2 bases and J dropped 4 bases, with 11 bases sitting between them. Germline assignment: CDR1 LNHDA and CDR2 SQIVND (reference sequence). The CDR3 nucleotides read TGTGCCAGTAGTATATCGGCAGGAAGCACTGAAGCTTTCTTT. It yields the protein CASSISAGSTEAFF.

About this clone itself: Germline is not matched at one junction end, which may reflect a read error. The V and J genes are TRBV7-9 and TRBJ2-1; D is perhaps TRBD2 (5 bases). Germline CDR1 SEHNR, CDR2 FQNEAQ (reference sequence). The CDR3 is made up of 13 amino acids. CDR3 sequence (DNA): TGTGCCAGCAGCTTAGCGGAGGTCGGTGAGCAATTCTTC. It specifies CASSLAEVGEQFF.

The chain links TRBV6-5 to TRBJ2-2, with 7 bases aligning to TRBD2. The CDR3 covers 14 residues. From germline, CDR1 is MNHEY and CDR2 SVGAGI. Germline trimming cut 6 bases from V and 6 bases from J; bases unmatched to any gene: 7. CDR3 protein: CASSLTGGSGELFF. Written as DNA, the CDR3 is TGTGCCAGCAGCCTAACGGGGGGTTCCGGGGAGCTGTTTTTT.

CDR3 DNA sequence: TGTGCCAGCAGCTCTGGGGGGACAGGGGTAGATTCACCCCTCCACTTT. Translating gives CASSSGGTGVDSPLHF. V gene TRBV5-4 combines with J gene TRBJ1-6; the match to TRBD1 covers 10 bases. Germline V gene lookup returns CDR1 SGHNT and CDR2 YYREEE (reference sequence). Trimming cost V 3 bases and J 8 bases; bases outside gene matches: 8. This CDR3 is built from 16 residues.

This chain joins TRBV5-1 and TRBJ2-5, with D tentatively TRBD2 (6 bases). This CDR3 has 13 residues. Trimming pared 5 bases from V and 5 bases from J, leaving 13 bases between. The germline CDR1 and CDR2 sequences are SGHRS and YFSETQ. CDR3 protein: CASSFKEGETQYF. DNA of the CDR3: TGCGCCAGCAGTTTCAAGGAGGGGGAGACCCAGTACTTC. Using reference TRBV5-1 and TRBJ2-5 for the parts outside the CDR3, the full variable domain is KAGVTQTPRYLIKTRGQQVTLSCSPISGHRSVSWYQQTPGQGLQFLFEYFSETQRNKGNFPGRFSGRQFSNSRSEMNVSTLELGDSALYLCASSFKEGETQYFGPGTRLLVL.

V and J are TRBV9 and TRBJ2-1, with unresolved D. Trimming removed 3 bases from V and 7 bases from J, with 5 bases in between. The CDR3 spans 11 residues. Germline V gene data show CDR1 as SGDLS and CDR2 as YYNGEE. CDR3 residues: CASSAGNEQFF. The DNA of the CDR3 is TGTGCCAGCAGCGCCGGGAATGAGCAGTTCTTC. The entire variable domain, with the rest obtained from reference TRBV9 and TRBJ2-1, is as follows: DSGVTQTPKHLITATGQRVTLRCSPRSGDLSVYWYQQSLDQGLQFLIQYYNGEERAKGNILERFSAQQFPDLHSELNLSSLELGDSALYFCASSAGNEQFFGPGTRLTVL.

This rearrangement joins TRBV5-1 to TRBJ1-1; tentatively, D is TRBD1 (5 bases). This CDR3 spans 15 amino acids. Germline V gene data show CDR1 as SGHRS and CDR2 as YFSETQ. The ends were cut back, 4 bases at V and 5 bases at J, with 18 bases in the middle. CDR3 in DNA: TGCGCCAGCAGCCTAGGGGAGGGAGGAAGGACTGAAGCTTTCTTT. Its protein is CASSLGEGGRTEAFF.

CDR3 sequence reads: CASSRGLDNEQFF. The CDR3 nucleotides read TGTGCCAGCTCACGGGGACTTGACAATGAGCAGTTCTTC. The V gene is TRBV18, the J gene TRBJ2-1, with D possibly TRBD2 on 6 matching bases. V was pared by 4 bases and J by 5 bases, with 9 bases between. Germline V lookup: CDR1 KGHSH, CDR2 LQKENI. The CDR3 has 13 residues.

The V gene is TRBV15, the J gene TRBJ2-7; tentatively, D is TRBD1 (5 bases). Between the trimmed V and J ends, which lost 1 base and 0 bases, there was a span of 10 bases. CDR1 is LNHNV, CDR2 YYDKDF, per germline (reference sequence). The CDR3 covers 15 residues. The CDR3 nucleotides read TGTGCCACCAGCAGAGCTGCAGGGAACTCCTACGAGCAGTACTTC. It yields the protein CATSRAAGNSYEQYF.

This chain connects TRBV29-1 to TRBJ1-2; 7 bases line up with TRBD1. The CDR3 consists of 16 residues. The V segment lost 4 bases and the J segment 0 bases; nucleotides outside the gene matches: 11. Germline V gene sequence: CDR1 SQVTM, CDR2 ANQGSEA. CDR3 protein: CSVVLYDRATNYGYTF. DNA of the CDR3: TGCAGCGTTGTATTGTACGACAGGGCCACTAACTATGGCTACACCTTC. The full variable domain, rest sourced from reference TRBV29-1 and TRBJ1-2, is SAVISQKPSRDICQRGTSLTIQCQVDSQVTMMFWYRQQPGQSLTLIATANQGSEATYESGFVIDKFPISRPNLTFSTLTVSNMSPEDSSIYLCSVVLYDRATNYGYTFGSGTRLTVV.

The J gene is TRBJ2-7, the V gene TRBV4-2; D is ambiguous. The CDR3 has 14 residues. The V and J ends lost 2 bases and 3 bases respectively, with 11 bases between them. CDR1 LGHNA and CDR2 YNFKEQ come from the germline V gene. This CDR3 is CASSQPDSRYEQYF. The CDR3 DNA reads as TGTGCCAGCAGCCAACCCGACTCCCGCTACGAGCAGTACTTC.

V gene TRBV19 combines with J gene TRBJ2-2, with 9 bases aligning to TRBD1. Germline V CDR1 and CDR2: LNHDA, SQIVND (reference sequence). CDR3 length: 15 amino acids. V gave up 5 bases and J gave up 3 bases; unmatched junction bases: 4. Written as DNA, the CDR3 is TGTGCCAGTAGTCCTGGGGACAGGGACACCGGGGAGCTGTTTTTT. This sequence encodes CASSPGDRDTGELFF.

J is TRBJ2-7 and V is TRBV29-1, with TRBD1 matching 7 bases. The germline V gene has CDR1 SQVTM and CDR2 ANQGSEA. After removal of 6 bases from V and 2 bases from J, the junction contained 7 bases not matched to a gene. There are 13 residues in the CDR3. The CDR3: CSVRQGDPYEQYF. CDR3 nucleotide sequence: TGCAGCGTGCGACAGGGAGACCCCTACGAGCAGTACTTC.

The chain is built from TRBV4-1 and TRBJ2-7; D is unresolved. CDR3 size: 14 residues. V lost 1 base, J lost 3 bases, and 10 bases lay in between. The V gene's germline CDR1 is MGHRA and CDR2 YSYEKL. Written as DNA, the CDR3 is TGCGCCAGCAGCCAAGGGCAGTCGAACTACGAGCAGTACTTC. Translated: CASSQGQSNYEQYF.

The chain employs TRBV29-1 and TRBJ2-2; D is unclear. Germline V lookup: CDR1 SQVTM, CDR2 ANQGSEA. V was clipped by 7 bases and J by 1 base, with 10 bases between them. The CDR3 sequence is 13 residues long. The CDR3 DNA reads TGCAGCGCCAGAACACAGAACACCGGGGAGCTGTTTTTT. Encoded protein: CSARTQNTGELFF.

The chain is built from TRBV7-3 and TRBJ2-1; tentatively, D is TRBD2 (6 bases). Trimming stripped 4 bases from V and 6 bases from J, with 16 bases between. Germline CDR1 SGHTA, CDR2 FQGTGA. The CDR3 consists of 15 residues. The CDR3 loop reads CASSYTGTQANEQFF. The CDR3 DNA reads as TGTGCCAGCAGCTACACCGGGACTCAGGCCAATGAGCAGTTCTTC.